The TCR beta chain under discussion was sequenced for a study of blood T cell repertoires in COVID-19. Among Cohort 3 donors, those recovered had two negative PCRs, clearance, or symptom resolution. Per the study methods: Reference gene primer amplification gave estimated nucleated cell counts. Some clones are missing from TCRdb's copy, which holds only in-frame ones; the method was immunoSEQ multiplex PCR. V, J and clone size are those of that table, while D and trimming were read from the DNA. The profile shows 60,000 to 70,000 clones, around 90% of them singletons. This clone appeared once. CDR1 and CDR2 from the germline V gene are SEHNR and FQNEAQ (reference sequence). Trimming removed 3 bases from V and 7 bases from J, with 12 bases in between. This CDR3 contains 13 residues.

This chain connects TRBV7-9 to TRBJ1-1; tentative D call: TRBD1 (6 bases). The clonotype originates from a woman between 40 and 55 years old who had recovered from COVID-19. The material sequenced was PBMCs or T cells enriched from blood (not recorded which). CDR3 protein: CASSLGGPIEAFF. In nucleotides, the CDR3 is TGTGCCAGCAGCTTGGGGGGGCCCATTGAAGCTTTCTTT.